This T cell receptor beta chain was sequenced during a study of blood T cell repertoires in COVID-19. The protocol was immunoSEQ multiplex PCR, while the TCRdb copy is restricted to in-frame clones and leaves out a portion. There are some 220,000 clones in the sample; around 80% occur only once, and around 13% lies in the top ten. This CDR3 has 14 amino acids. V was pared by 3 bases and J by 5 bases, with 9 bases of the junction left unmatched. Germline V lookup: CDR1 SQVTM, CDR2 ANQGSEA. This TCR came from a human donor in a cohort sampled during active COVID-19. Sequenced input: peripheral blood. This chain links TRBV29-1 with TRBJ2-5, with TRBD2 matching over 7 bases. CDR3 nucleotides: TGCAGCGTTGATAGAGGGCGGGGGACGGAGACCCAGTACTTC. The encoded protein is CSVDRGRGTETQYF.